This T cell receptor (beta chain) was documented in a study of response to subunit inactivated influenza vaccine. Study-wide findings and caveats: The study's authors posited that every seasonal influenza vaccination enlists few new T cells.

This CDR3 contains 16 residues. The germline gives CDR1 MGHDK, CDR2 SYGVNS. With 5 bases removed from V and 3 bases from J, the gap between germline ends came to 16 bases. One entry per CDR3 protein results from TCRdb running MiXCR on the RT-PCR reads. The sample includes about 610,000 distinct CDR3 sequences, roughly 15% of them seen just once. This clonotype was picked up many times. What it recognizes is unknown. This TCR came from a man aged 50 to 59 who received an inactivated influenza vaccine. The chain employs TRBV25-1 and TRBJ2-2; D is perhaps TRBD1 or TRBD2 (5 bases each). This sample comprised PBMCs from blood, obtained 11 to 12 days after vaccination. The CDR3 DNA reads as TGTGCCAGCAGTTGGGACGGAGCGAGATACACCGGGGAGCTGTTTTTT. Amino acid sequence: CASSWDGARYTGELFF.